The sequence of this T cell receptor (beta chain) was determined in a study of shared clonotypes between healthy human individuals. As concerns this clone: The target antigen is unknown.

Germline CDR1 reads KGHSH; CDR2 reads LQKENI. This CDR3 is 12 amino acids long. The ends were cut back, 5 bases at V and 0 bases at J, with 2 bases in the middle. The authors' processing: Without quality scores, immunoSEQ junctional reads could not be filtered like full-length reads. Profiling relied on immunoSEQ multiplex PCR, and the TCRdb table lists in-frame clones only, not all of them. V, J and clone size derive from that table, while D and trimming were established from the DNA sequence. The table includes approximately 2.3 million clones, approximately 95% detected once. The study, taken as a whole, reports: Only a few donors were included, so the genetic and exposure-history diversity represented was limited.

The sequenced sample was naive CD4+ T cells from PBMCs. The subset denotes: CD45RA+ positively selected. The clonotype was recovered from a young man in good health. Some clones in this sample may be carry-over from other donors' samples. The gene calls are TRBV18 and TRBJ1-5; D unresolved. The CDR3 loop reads CASSFSNQPQHF. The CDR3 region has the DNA TGTGCCAGCTCATTTAGCAATCAGCCCCAGCATTTT.